Each of the 7 T cell receptor beta chains below was sequenced from the same sample in a study of blood T cells in healthy people across ages. A second PCR of roughly 7 to 11 cycles used a sample-barcoded 5' primer and a J-beta primer mix. MiXCR was run by TCRdb on the 5' RACE reads, yielding one entry per CDR3 protein. The data show 550,000 to 800,000 distinct CDR3 sequences, less than 40% seen once. Specimen: blood. The receptors originated from a woman over 75 in good health.

This clonotype was counted ten times or more. The V call is TRBV27, the J call TRBJ2-5, with D unclear. The V end was cut by 5 bases, the J end by 2 bases, with 15 bases between. CDR1 and CDR2 from the germline V gene are MNHEY and SMNVEV (reference sequence). The CDR3 runs 15 residues. The CDR3 sequence is CASSLNSGPQETQYF. CDR3 nucleotides: TGTGCCAGCAGTCTCAATTCCGGGCCACAAGAGACCCAGTACTTC.

This clonotype was picked up many times. This chain links TRBV7-2 with TRBJ1-5; D is possibly TRBD1 (6 bases). V shed 6 bases and J shed 2 bases, with 26 bases lying between them. Germline CDR1 reads SGHTA; CDR2 reads FQGNSA. The CDR3 contains 19 residues. As DNA, the CDR3 is TGTGCCAGCAGTTTAAAGGGACGTTTAGGGGGAAGAGGCAATCAGCCCCAGCATTTT. Amino acid sequence: CASSLKGRLGGRGNQPQHF.

In regard to this clonotype: A read error may be the cause here, since a much bigger clone is one base away. The chain couples TRBV5-1 to TRBJ2-7; D is perhaps TRBD2 (6 bases). CDR1 and CDR2 from the germline V gene are SGHRS and YFSETQ. Between the trimmed V and J ends, which lost 4 bases and 7 bases, there was a span of 18 bases. The CDR3 is 14 amino acids. The CDR3 region is CASSLAGRIGEQYF. CDR3 DNA: TGCGCCAGCAGCCTCGCGGGACGGATTGGTGAGCAGTACTTC. Drawing the rest from reference TRBV5-1 and TRBJ2-7, the complete variable domain is KAGVTQTPRYLIKTRGQQVTLSCSPISGHRSVSWYQQTPGQGLQFLFEYFSETQRNKGNFPGRFSGRQFSNSRSEMNVSTLELGDSALYLCASSLAGRIGEQYFGPGTRLTVT.

The table lists this clonotype with many counts. This rearrangement joins TRBV5-1 to TRBJ2-7; D is undetermined. V was clipped by 0 bases and J by 2 bases, with 12 bases between them. The CDR3 totals 15 residues. In germline, CDR1 is SGHRS, CDR2 YFSETQ. In DNA, the CDR3 is TGCGCCAGCAGCTTGGATCCCCGAAATACCTACGAGCAGTACTTC. Encoded protein: CASSLDPRNTYEQYF.

As concerns this clonotype: The junction departs from germline at one end; a sequencing error may be responsible. The gene calls are TRBV7-3 and TRBJ2-1; a possible D gene is TRBD1 (6 bases). The CDR3 consists of 14 residues. Germline assignment: CDR1 SGHTA and CDR2 FQGTGA. CDR3 loop: CASITGSGQNERFF. The CDR3 nucleotides are TGTGCCAGCATCACAGGGTCAGGGCAGAATGAGCGGTTCTTC.

The V and J genes are TRBV29-1 and TRBJ2-3; 7 positions agree with TRBD2. CDR3 length: 14 residues. The germline V gene encodes CDR1 SQVTM and CDR2 ANQGSEA. V gave up 1 base and J gave up 1 base; unmatched junction bases: 2. The CDR3 here is CSVEVLAGTDTQYF. Written as DNA, the CDR3 is TGCAGCGTTGAAGTTCTAGCGGGCACAGATACGCAGTATTTT.

The rearrangement links TRBV30 to TRBJ1-6; 10 nucleotides align to TRBD1. The CDR3 is made up of 15 amino acids. The V gene's germline CDR1 is GTSNPN and CDR2 SVGIG (reference sequence). The V and J ends lost 3 bases and 7 bases, in that order; junction bases with no gene match: 6. The CDR3 sequence: CAWRRQGAGNSPLHF. The CDR3 nucleotides are TGTGCCTGGAGGAGACAGGGGGCGGGGAATTCACCCCTCCACTTT.